Following are 4 T cell receptor beta chains from one sample sequenced in a study of T cell repertoires in cytomegalovirus infection. TCRdb re-called the reads through MiXCR, storing one row per CDR3 protein. The repertoire holds tens of thousands of distinct CDR3 sequences, 25% to 30% seen once, with 59% in the top ten. Their antigens remain unidentified. The material sequenced was CD8+ T cells from cultured PBMCs, taken from culture after CMV antigen stimulation. All receptors derive from a human donor in good health (CMV status not recorded). Some clones in this sample may be carry-over from other donors' samples.

J is TRBJ1-1 and V is TRBV10-2, with D hard to call. V was cut by 7 bases and J by 8 bases, with 17 bases left in between. The V gene's germline CDR1 is WSHSY and CDR2 SAAADI. The CDR3 totals 13 residues. CDR3 sequence: CASMRYGPVEAFF. In nucleotides, the CDR3 is TGCGCCAGCATGAGGTACGGGCCGGTGGAAGCTTTCTTT.

CDR3 nucleotide sequence: TGTGCCAGCAGTTTGCCGGGGCGGGCATGGGAGACCCAGTACTTC. Protein sequence: CASSLPGRAWETQYF. The chain has TRBV12-3 or TRBV12-4 and TRBJ2-5; the D gene could be TRBD1 or TRBD2 (5 bases each). This CDR3 has 15 amino acids. The V and J ends lost 3 bases and 5 bases respectively, with 16 bases between them.

This clonotype occurred a few times. The CDR3 spells CASSPGTSGGFLTDTQYF. Here the CDR3 DNA reads TGTGCCAGCAGCCCTGGGACTAGCGGGGGGTTTCTCACAGATACGCAGTATTTT. The genes are TRBV7-2 and TRBJ2-3, with TRBD2 identical over 15 bases. Germline CDR1 and CDR2: SGHTA and FQGNSA. J gave up 2 bases and V 5 bases, and 8 bases lay outside the gene matches. The CDR3 covers 18 residues.

The chain uses TRBV19 and TRBJ1-2, with 11 bases lining up with TRBD1. With V trimmed by 3 bases and J by 7 bases, 10 bases remained unmatched. The germline gives CDR1 LNHDA, CDR2 SQIVND (reference sequence). CDR3 length equals 16 residues. The CDR3 spells CASSINPDRGQGGYTF. The CDR3 DNA reads as TGTGCCAGTAGTATCAATCCGGACAGGGGGCAGGGTGGCTACACCTTC. Looking up the rest from reference TRBV19 and TRBJ1-2 gives the full variable domain: DGGITQSPKYLFRKEGQNVTLSCEQNLNHDAMYWYRQDPGQGLRLIYYSQIVNDFQKGDIAEGYSVSREKKESFPLTVTSAQKNPTAFYLCASSINPDRGQGGYTFGSGTRLTVV.